A selection of T cell receptor beta chains follows, all from one sample in a study of cytomegalovirus exposure and HLA in healthy donors. TCRdb's copy holds only in-frame clones and misses some; the assay was immunoSEQ multiplex PCR. The repertoire holds 88,000 or so clones, with approximately 65% as singletons. The sample taken for sequencing was PBMCs. These receptors all stem from a male donor in good health and CMV-seropositive. Each CDR3 is given with its conserved first and last residue. Each record gives: V gene, clone size, CDR3 protein. Clone size is given for some rows only: seen once, a few or many times, or a class if the clone is expanded.

V gene: TRBV5-1; clone size: .; CDR3 protein: CASSLVSPGQETQYF
V gene: TRBV28; clone size: .; CDR3 protein: CASSLTGGTGGELFF
V gene: TRBV5-6; clone size: few; CDR3 protein: CASSLTGPNTEAFF
V gene: TRBV30; clone size: few; CDR3 protein: CAWRPLGQGTGYTF
V gene: TRBV19; clone size: .; CDR3 protein: CASSSRVLLGTDTQYF
V gene: TRBV5-4; clone size: .; CDR3 protein: CASSREAVYNEQFF
V gene: TRBV6-5; clone size: .; CDR3 protein: CASSSGYSNQPQHF
V gene: TRBV7-3; clone size: .; CDR3 protein: CASSSSGIDYSGANVLTF
V gene: TRBV30; clone size: few; CDR3 protein: CAWSRTGSFDGYTF
V gene: TRBV7-9; clone size: .; CDR3 protein: CASRGQGAGRETQYF
V gene: TRBV9; clone size: .; CDR3 protein: CASSVVETSGGVAYNEQFF
V gene: TRBV5-6; clone size: .; CDR3 protein: CASSTARAGGANTGELFF
V gene: TRBV5-8; clone size: .; CDR3 protein: CASSFSIRANTGELFF
V gene: TRBV6-1; clone size: .; CDR3 protein: CASSEADRDFYEQYF
V gene: TRBV28; clone size: .; CDR3 protein: CASKTKWFGKENTEAFF
V gene: TRBV25-1; clone size: few; CDR3 protein: CASSEYRPYNEQFF